This TCR beta chain was identified in a study of T-cell reconstitution after alpha-beta-depleted transplantation in children. The V gene lost 6 bases and the J gene lost 8 bases, with 20 bases spanning the gap. The CDR3 is 14 residues long. CDR1 is DFQATT and CDR2 is SNEGSKA in the germline V gene (reference sequence). Unique molecular identifiers featured in how the TCRbeta library was prepared. Via MiXCR, TCRdb re-called the PCR reads, giving one row per CDR3 protein. Of approximately 230,000 distinct CDR3 sequences in the sample, 20% to 30% were seen once. The source was PBMCs, mostly from graft donor cells, collected 360 days after TCRalphabeta/CD19-depleted stem cell transplant. The rearrangement joins TRBV20-1 to TRBJ2-1; D is possibly TRBD2 (6 bases). The origin of this receptor is a female patient between 2 and 15 years old who had a stem cell transplant for congenital amegakaryocytic thrombocytopenia, so the T cells may come from the graft donor. The CDR3 nucleotides read TGCAGTGCGCCTAATGGGGGGAGTTATCATGAGCAGTTCTTC. Protein sequence: CSAPNGGSYHEQFF.